The 13 T cell receptor beta chains below were found in one sample sequenced in a study of T cell responses to AZD1222 COVID-19 vaccine. Measured with immunoSEQ multiplex PCR; TCRdb has only the in-frame clones, and not every one. The sample holds about 150,000 clones, 75% to 95% seen once. Sequenced material: peripheral blood, taken 28 days after the second AZD1222 dose. The origin of the receptors is an adult who received the AZD1222 COVID-19 vaccine.

The rearrangement joins TRBV9 to TRBJ1-1; no definite D call. CDR3 length: 14 residues. Per the germline V gene, CDR1 is SGDLS and CDR2 is YYNGEE. V was shortened by 0 bases and J by 1 base, with 7 bases between the two germline ends. The CDR3 DNA reads TGTGCCAGCAGCGTAGGTGCGGGGAACACTGAAGCTTTCTTT. Amino acid sequence: CASSVGAGNTEAFF.

Remarks on this clone: One end of the junction varies from germline; a read error may be responsible. This chain joins TRBV2 and TRBJ2-1, with 11 nucleotides matching TRBD2. This CDR3 contains 15 residues. Germline values: CDR1 SNHLY, CDR2 FYNNEI. The CDR3 region is CASSEVGASGRTQFF. In nucleotides, the CDR3 is TGTGCCAGCAGCGAAGTAGGGGCTAGCGGGAGGACCCAGTTCTTC. Full variable domain (outside the CDR3, taken from reference TRBV2 and TRBJ2-1): EPEVTQTPSHQVTQMGQEVILRCVPISNHLYFYWYRQILGQKVEFLVSFYNNEISEKSEIFDDQFSVERPDGSNFTLKIRSTKLEDSAMYFCASSEVGASGRTQFFGPGTRLTVL.

V and J are TRBV11-3 and TRBJ2-3; the match to TRBD2 covers 12 bases. Germline trimming cut 5 bases from V and 3 bases from J; bases unmatched to any gene: 6. The CDR3 length is 16 residues. Per germline, CDR1 SGHNT and CDR2 YENEEA. As DNA, the CDR3 is TGTGCCAGCAGCCCTGGACTAGCGGGAACGACAGATACGCAGTATTTT. This gives the protein CASSPGLAGTTDTQYF.

V usage is TRBV11-1 and J usage is TRBJ2-7; D is unresolved. Germline V gene sequence: CDR1 SGHAT, CDR2 FQDESV (reference sequence). This CDR3 is built from 12 residues. Deletions cut 4 bases from V and 5 bases from J, with 9 bases between. For the CDR3, the DNA is TGTGCCAGCAGCTCCCCCCCGGACGAGCAGTACTTC. Protein product: CASSSPPDEQYF.

The V gene is TRBV4-1, the J gene TRBJ1-2; no clear D. Germline values: CDR1 MGHRA, CDR2 YSYEKL. V lost 3 bases and J lost 2, with 10 bases in between. The CDR3 is 14 residues long. CDR3 sequence: CASSQAGRNYGYTF. DNA for the CDR3: TGCGCCAGCAGCCAGGCGGGCCGGAACTATGGCTACACCTTC.

The rearrangement uses TRBV5-6 and TRBJ1-1, with D unresolved. V was pared by 2 bases and J by 11 bases, with 16 bases between. From germline, CDR1 is SGHDT and CDR2 YYEEEE. The CDR3 is 13 residues long. The DNA for the CDR3 is TGTGCCAGCAGCTTCATCTCGGAGGTGGAGGCTTTCTTT. Translation: CASSFISEVEAFF.

The rearrangement links TRBV30 to TRBJ1-1, with D possibly matching TRBD1 (5 bases). V dropped 4 bases and J dropped 5 bases, with 11 bases sitting between them. Germline V lookup: CDR1 GTSNPN, CDR2 SVGIG (reference sequence). The CDR3 consists of 12 residues. The CDR3 reads CAWIYGATEAFF. CDR3 bases: TGTGCCTGGATTTATGGGGCGACTGAAGCTTTCTTT.

V usage is TRBV28 and J usage is TRBJ1-3; D may be TRBD1 (6 bases). The germline V gene has CDR1 MDHEN and CDR2 SYDVKM. This CDR3 has 14 amino acids. Between the trimmed V and J ends, which lost 6 bases and 0 bases, there was a span of 9 bases. This CDR3 is CASRDRSSGNTIYF. As DNA, the CDR3 is TGTGCCAGCAGGGACAGAAGCTCTGGAAACACCATATATTTT.

The V gene is TRBV5-1, the J gene TRBJ1-2; D is possibly TRBD1 (6 bases). Germline values: CDR1 SGHRS, CDR2 YFSETQ. This CDR3 is 13 amino acids long. Trimming shortened V by 1 base and J by 7 bases, and 11 bases separated the two germline ends. DNA of the CDR3: TGCGCCAGCAGCTTGCAGGGGTTGGGTGGCTACACCTTC. As protein: CASSLQGLGGYTF.

The chain combines TRBV3-1 (or the pseudogene TRBV3-2) with TRBJ2-3; 7 nucleotides line up with TRBD2. There are 12 residues in the CDR3. V was clipped by 1 base and J by 10 bases; unmatched bases: 2. Per germline, CDR1 LGHDT and CDR2 YNNKEL (reference sequence). The CDR3 spells CASSQAGGAQYF. CDR3 nucleotides: TGTGCCAGCAGCCAAGCGGGAGGAGCGCAGTATTTT.

The gene calls are TRBV9 and TRBJ2-5; no clear D gene. The CDR3 is 12 residues long. Germline V gene lookup returns CDR1 SGDLS and CDR2 YYNGEE. V was pared by 3 bases and J by 5 bases, with 8 bases between. In nucleotides, the CDR3 is TGTGCCAGCAGCGCCCTCTCTGAGACCCAGTACTTC. Protein sequence: CASSALSETQYF. The variable domain in full, with the rest retrieved from reference TRBV9 and TRBJ2-5, is DSGVTQTPKHLITATGQRVTLRCSPRSGDLSVYWYQQSLDQGLQFLIQYYNGEERAKGNILERFSAQQFPDLHSELNLSSLELGDSALYFCASSALSETQYFGPGTRLLVL.

The V call is TRBV7-9, the J call TRBJ1-2; weak D call: TRBD1 (5 bases). Trimming stripped 5 bases from V and 3 bases from J, with 19 bases between. Per the germline V gene, CDR1 is SEHNR and CDR2 is FQNEAQ (reference sequence). The CDR3 contains 16 residues. The chain's CDR3 is CASSRGTGSSHYGYTF. The CDR3 bases are TGTGCCAGCAGCCGCGGGACGGGGAGTTCTCACTATGGCTACACCTTC.

The rearrangement links TRBV19 to TRBJ2-1; perhaps TRBD2 as D (5 bases). CDR3 length: 14 residues. V was shortened by 1 base and J by 4 bases, with 8 bases between the two germline ends. Germline loops: CDR1 LNHDA, CDR2 SQIVND (reference sequence). The CDR3 nucleotides read TGTGCCAGTAGTATAGGAACTAGATACAATGAGCAGTTCTTC. Translating gives CASSIGTRYNEQFF.